This TCR beta chain stems from a study of blood T cell repertoires in COVID-19. Trimming removed 3 bases at V and 1 base at J, with 9 bases between. This CDR3 is 14 amino acids long. CDR1 is MDHEN and CDR2 is SYDVKM in the germline V gene. Assay: immunoSEQ multiplex PCR; the TCRdb copy retains only in-frame clones and omits some. Altogether about 59,000 clones are present, less than 80% being singletons, with the ten largest covering roughly 3.7%. The sample was peripheral blood. V and J are TRBV28 and TRBJ1-1, with a weak D call TRBD1 (5 bases). This TCR derives from a man aged 60 to 75 with acute or convalescent COVID-19. In nucleotides, the CDR3 is TGTGCCAGCAGTTTCTATACAGGGAACACTGAAGCTTTCTTT. Residues: CASSFYTGNTEAFF.